The 3 T cell receptor beta chains below come from one sample, sequenced in a study of CD8+ T cells in alopecia areata. Treatment specified: oral pan-JAK inhibitor, 5-10 mg twice daily. Investigators isolated RNA and reverse transcribed it into cDNA to act as the sequencing template. Repertoires were generated with immunoSEQ multiplex PCR, while TCRdb's copy carries only in-frame clones and drops some. The sample has 150,000 to 200,000 clones; around 58% are singletons. The input for sequencing was CD4+ T cells sorted from blood, taken between weeks 55 and 65, from a patient treated with tofacitinib. Receptors were obtained from a human donor with alopecia areata.

The chain has TRBV2 and TRBJ2-7; a weak D match, TRBD2 (5 bases). Trimming left V 7 bases short and J 6 bases short, with 16 bases between. This CDR3 has 13 residues. Germline values: CDR1 SNHLY, CDR2 FYNNEI. CDR3 DNA: TGTGCCAGCAATCTTCAACTAGGAGTCGAGCAGTACTTC. This encodes CASNLQLGVEQYF.

The V gene is TRBV30, the J gene TRBJ1-2, with unresolved D. CDR3 size: 12 residues. The V gene lost 0 bases and the J gene lost 4 bases, with 6 bases spanning the gap. Germline CDR1 reads GTSNPN; CDR2 reads SVGIG (reference sequence). This CDR3 reads CAWSVLSYGYTF. The CDR3 DNA sequence: TGTGCCTGGAGTGTACTTAGCTATGGCTACACCTTC.

V is TRBV6-5 and J is TRBJ1-5; no firm D call. CDR1 and CDR2 (germline): MNHEY, SVGAGI. V lost 4 bases and J lost 4, with 17 bases in between. This CDR3 is 16 amino acids long. The CDR3 reads CASSFVPPGENQPQHF. Written as DNA, the CDR3 is TGTGCCAGCAGTTTCGTTCCCCCGGGAGAAAATCAGCCCCAGCATTTT.